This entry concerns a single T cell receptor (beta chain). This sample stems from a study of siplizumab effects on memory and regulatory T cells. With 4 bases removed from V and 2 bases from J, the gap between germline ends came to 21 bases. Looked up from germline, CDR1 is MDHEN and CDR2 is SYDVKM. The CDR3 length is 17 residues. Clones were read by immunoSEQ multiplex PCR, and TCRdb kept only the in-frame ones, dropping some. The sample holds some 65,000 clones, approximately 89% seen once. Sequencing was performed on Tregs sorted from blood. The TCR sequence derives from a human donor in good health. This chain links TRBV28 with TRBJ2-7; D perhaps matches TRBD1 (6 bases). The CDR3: CASSWASGHQSAYEQYF. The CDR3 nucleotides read TGTGCCAGCAGTTGGGCCTCGGGACACCAAAGCGCCTACGAGCAGTACTTC.